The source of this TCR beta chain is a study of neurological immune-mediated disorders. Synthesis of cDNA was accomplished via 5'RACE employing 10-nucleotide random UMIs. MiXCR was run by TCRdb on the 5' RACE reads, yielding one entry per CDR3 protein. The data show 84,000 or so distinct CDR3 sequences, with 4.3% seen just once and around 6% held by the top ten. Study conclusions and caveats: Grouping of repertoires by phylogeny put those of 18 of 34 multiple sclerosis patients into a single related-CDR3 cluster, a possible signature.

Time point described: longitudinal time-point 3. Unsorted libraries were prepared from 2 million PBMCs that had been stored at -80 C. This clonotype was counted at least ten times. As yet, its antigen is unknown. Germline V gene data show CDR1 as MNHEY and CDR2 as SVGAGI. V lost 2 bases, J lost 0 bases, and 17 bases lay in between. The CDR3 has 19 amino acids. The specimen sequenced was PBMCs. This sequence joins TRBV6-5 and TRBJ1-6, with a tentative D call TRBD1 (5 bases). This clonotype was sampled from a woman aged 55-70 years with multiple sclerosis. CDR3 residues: CASSYTGSRGSSYNSPLHF. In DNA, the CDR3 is TGTGCCAGCAGTTACACAGGTTCTCGGGGAAGCTCCTATAATTCACCCCTCCACTTT.